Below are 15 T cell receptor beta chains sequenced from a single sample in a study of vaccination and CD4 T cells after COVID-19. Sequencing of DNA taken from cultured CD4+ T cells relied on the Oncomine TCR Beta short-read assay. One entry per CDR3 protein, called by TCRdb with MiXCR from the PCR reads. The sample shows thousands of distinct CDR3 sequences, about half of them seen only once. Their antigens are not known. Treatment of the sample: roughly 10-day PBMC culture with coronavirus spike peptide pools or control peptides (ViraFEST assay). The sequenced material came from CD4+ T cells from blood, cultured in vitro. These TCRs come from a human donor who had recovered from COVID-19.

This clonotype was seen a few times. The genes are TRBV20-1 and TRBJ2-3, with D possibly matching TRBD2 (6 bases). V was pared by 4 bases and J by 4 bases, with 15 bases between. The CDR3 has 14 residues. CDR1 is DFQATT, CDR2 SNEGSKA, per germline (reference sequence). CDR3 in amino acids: CSAMVGGEPDTQYF. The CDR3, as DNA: TGCAGTGCTATGGTGGGAGGAGAACCAGATACGCAGTATTTT.

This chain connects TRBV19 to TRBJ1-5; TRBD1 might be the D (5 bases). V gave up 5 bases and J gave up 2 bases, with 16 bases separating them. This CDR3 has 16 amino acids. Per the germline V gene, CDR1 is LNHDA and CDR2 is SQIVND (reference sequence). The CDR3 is CASSVWAGQGNQPQHF. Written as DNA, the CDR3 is TGTGCCAGTAGTGTCTGGGCAGGGCAGGGCAATCAGCCCCAGCATTTT.

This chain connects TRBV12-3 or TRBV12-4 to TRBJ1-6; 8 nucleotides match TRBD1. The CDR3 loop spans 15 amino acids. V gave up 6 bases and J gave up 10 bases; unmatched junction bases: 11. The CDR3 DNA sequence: TGTGCCAGCAGACGGGCCGGGACAGGTCCCTCACCCCTCCACTTT. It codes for CASRRAGTGPSPLHF.

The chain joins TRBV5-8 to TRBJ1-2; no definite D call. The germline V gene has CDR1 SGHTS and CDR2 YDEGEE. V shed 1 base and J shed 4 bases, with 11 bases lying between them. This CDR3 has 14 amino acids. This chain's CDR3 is CASSLPGSRYGYTF. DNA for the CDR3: TGTGCCAGCAGCTTGCCGGGTTCACGCTATGGCTACACCTTC.

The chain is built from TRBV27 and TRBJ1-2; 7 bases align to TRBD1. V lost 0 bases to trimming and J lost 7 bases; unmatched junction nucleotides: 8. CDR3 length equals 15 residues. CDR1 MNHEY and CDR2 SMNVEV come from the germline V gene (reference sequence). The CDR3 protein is CASSLSNRGTLGYTF. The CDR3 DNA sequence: TGTGCCAGCAGTTTATCGAACAGGGGCACTCTTGGCTACACCTTC.

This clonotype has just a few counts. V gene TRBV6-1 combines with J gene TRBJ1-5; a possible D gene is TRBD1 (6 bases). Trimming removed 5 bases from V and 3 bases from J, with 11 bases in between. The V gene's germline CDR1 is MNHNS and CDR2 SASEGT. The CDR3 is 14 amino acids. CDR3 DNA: TGTGCCAGCAGTACGGGACAAACCAATCAGCCCCAGCATTTT. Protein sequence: CASSTGQTNQPQHF.

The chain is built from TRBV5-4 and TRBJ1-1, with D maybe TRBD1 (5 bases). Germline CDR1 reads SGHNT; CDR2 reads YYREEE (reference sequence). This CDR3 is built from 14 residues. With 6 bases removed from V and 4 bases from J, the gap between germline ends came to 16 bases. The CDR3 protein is CASKGNLGGTEAFF. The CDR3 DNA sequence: TGTGCCAGCAAGGGCAACCTGGGGGGCACTGAAGCTTTCTTT.

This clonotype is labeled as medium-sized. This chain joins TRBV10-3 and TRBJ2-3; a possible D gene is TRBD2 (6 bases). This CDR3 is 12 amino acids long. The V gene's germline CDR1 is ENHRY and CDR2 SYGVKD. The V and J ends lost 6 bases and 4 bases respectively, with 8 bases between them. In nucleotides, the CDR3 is TGTGCCATCAGCGGGAGTCCAGATACGCAGTATTTT. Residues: CAISGSPDTQYF.

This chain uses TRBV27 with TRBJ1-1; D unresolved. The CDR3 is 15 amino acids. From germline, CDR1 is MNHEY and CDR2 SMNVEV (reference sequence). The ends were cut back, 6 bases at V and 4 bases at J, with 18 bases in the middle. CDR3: CASRTGLVRSTEAFF. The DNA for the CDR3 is TGTGCCAGCAGGACTGGGTTAGTTAGATCCACTGAAGCTTTCTTT.

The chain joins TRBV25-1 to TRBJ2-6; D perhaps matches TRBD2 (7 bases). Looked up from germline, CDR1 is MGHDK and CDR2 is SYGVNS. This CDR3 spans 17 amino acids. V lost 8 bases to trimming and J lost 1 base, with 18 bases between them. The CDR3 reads CASQGRGAGSGANVLTF. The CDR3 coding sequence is TGTGCCAGCCAGGGTCGGGGGGCCGGATCTGGGGCCAACGTCCTGACTTTC.

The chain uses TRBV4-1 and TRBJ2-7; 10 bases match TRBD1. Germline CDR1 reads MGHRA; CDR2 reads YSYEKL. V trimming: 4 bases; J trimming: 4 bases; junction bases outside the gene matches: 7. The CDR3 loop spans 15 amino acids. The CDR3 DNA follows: TGCGCCAGCAGCCTACCGACAGGGGGCAATTACGAGCAGTACTTC. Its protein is CASSLPTGGNYEQYF.

The DNA for the CDR3 is TGTGCCTGGAGTCCTAGGACGGCCATGAACACTGAAGCTTTCTTT. Its protein is CAWSPRTAMNTEAFF. The J gene is TRBJ1-1, the V gene TRBV30; no reliable D call. This CDR3 region has 15 residues. V was clipped by 2 bases and J by 0 bases, with 13 bases between them. Germline V gene data show CDR1 as GTSNPN and CDR2 as SVGIG (reference sequence).

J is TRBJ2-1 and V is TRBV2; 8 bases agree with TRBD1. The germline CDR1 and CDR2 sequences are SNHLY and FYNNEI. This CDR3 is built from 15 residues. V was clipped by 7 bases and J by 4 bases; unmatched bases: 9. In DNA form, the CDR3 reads TGTGCCAGCACCTGGGACAGGAGGACTTACAATGAGCAGTTCTTC. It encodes CASTWDRRTYNEQFF.

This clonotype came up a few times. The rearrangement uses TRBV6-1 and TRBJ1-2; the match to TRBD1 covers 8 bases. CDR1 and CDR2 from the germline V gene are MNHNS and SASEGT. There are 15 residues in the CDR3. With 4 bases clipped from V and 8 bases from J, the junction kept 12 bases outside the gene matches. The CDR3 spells CASSGGPGQVGGYTF. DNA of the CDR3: TGTGCCAGCAGTGGGGGACCGGGACAGGTTGGCGGCTACACCTTC.

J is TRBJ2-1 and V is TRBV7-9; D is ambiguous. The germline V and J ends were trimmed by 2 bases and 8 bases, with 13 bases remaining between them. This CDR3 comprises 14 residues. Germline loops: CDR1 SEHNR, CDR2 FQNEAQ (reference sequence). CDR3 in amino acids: CASSLSLPADEQFF. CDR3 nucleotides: TGTGCCAGCAGCTTAAGCCTCCCCGCGGATGAGCAGTTCTTC.